The present T cell receptor (beta chain) was sequenced within a study of cytomegalovirus exposure and HLA in healthy donors. Study-wide context: Previous work identified 95 million to 140 million unique TCR beta sequences from roughly 180 million T cells. Study conclusions and caveats: Most TCR beta V segments were productive about 90% or about 30% of the time in an earlier analysis. Cytomegalovirus-associated status was assigned to roughly 160 TCR beta chains.

PCR primers comprised 60 Vbeta and 13 Jbeta primers. The assay was immunoSEQ multiplex PCR, and TCRdb's table has in-frame clones only and misses some. The sample contains over 150,000 clones, about 84% of which appear only once. CDR3 length: 14 residues. Germline lookup yields CDR1 MDHEN and CDR2 SYDVKM. V was cut by 3 bases and J by 0 bases, with 7 bases left in between. This clone was picked up a small number of times. Its antigen is as yet unknown. Additional DNA sequences in this sample encode the identical CDR3. Source material: PBMCs. The chain employs TRBV28 and TRBJ2-3; a weak D match, TRBD2 (5 bases). This clonotype originated in a woman aged 40 to 50 in good health and CMV-seropositive. The CDR3 loop is CASSFGGSTDTQYF. CDR3 nucleotides: TGTGCCAGCAGTTTTGGCGGGAGCACAGATACGCAGTATTTT.